This T cell receptor (beta chain) stems from a study of shared clonotypes between healthy human individuals. CD45RO-negative, CCR7-positively selected cells formed the naive CD8 fraction, excluding terminally differentiated effector memory CD45RA+ cells. V was clipped by 0 bases and J by 4 bases; unmatched bases: 6. This CDR3 is built from 15 residues. Germline CDR1 reads SGDLS; CDR2 reads YYNGEE. To note about this clone: The target antigen is unknown.

Profiled with immunoSEQ multiplex PCR; TCRdb holds only in-frame clones, not every one. The sample lists about 590,000 clones; around 95% were seen once. General study findings and limits: Sharing of clonotypes among donors was expected to vary with sequencing depth. A generally larger estimated richness was seen in naive subsets than in memory subsets.

The chain links TRBV9 to TRBJ2-7; 8 positions match TRBD1. Sequenced material: naive CD8+ T cells sorted from blood. The receptor was isolated from a woman between 25 and 40 years old in good health. The CDR3 bases are TGTGCCAGCAGCGTAGCTTCAGGGGGCTGGTACGAGCAGTACTTC. It encodes CASSVASGGWYEQYF.